This T cell receptor beta chain comes out of a study of blood T cell repertoires in COVID-19. Study context: Samples came from the United States, Italy and Spain, spanning acute and convalescent COVID-19. The analysed material was cDNA or gDNA that came from T cells, B-cell-depleted T cells, or PBMCs.

The germline CDR1 and CDR2 sequences are GTSNPN and SVGIG (reference sequence). CDR3 length equals 15 residues. The junction had 5 bases not matched to a gene; V was cut back by 0 bases and J by 6 bases. Original processing methods: Cell counts per sample came from amplifying reference gene primers. The method was immunoSEQ multiplex PCR; TCRdb's version includes in-frame clones alone and lacks a portion of them. V, J and clone size are those of that table, while D and trimming were read from the DNA. The table includes fewer than 300,000 clones, roughly 87% detected once. The receptor comes from a woman between 25 and 40 years old with acute or convalescent COVID-19. The sample comprised peripheral blood. J is TRBJ2-2 and V is TRBV30, with TRBD2 matching over 9 bases. The CDR3 is CAWSVLREGAGELFF. CDR3 DNA: TGTGCCTGGAGTGTACTGCGGGAGGGGGCCGGGGAGCTGTTTTTT.